Below are 32 T cell receptor beta chains sequenced from a single sample in a study of CD4+ T cells in melanoma. Some clones are missing from TCRdb's copy, which holds only in-frame ones; the method was immunoSEQ multiplex PCR. The repertoire holds about 110,000 clones, with 92% as singletons. What was sequenced was peripheral blood. The receptors derive from a human donor with melanoma.

V and J are TRBV28 and TRBJ2-6; 8 nucleotides align to TRBD1. This CDR3 contains 16 residues. V lost 3 bases, J lost 4 bases, and 5 bases stayed unmatched. Germline V lookup: CDR1 MDHEN, CDR2 SYDVKM. The CDR3 is CASSFQGAAGANVLTF. The DNA of the CDR3 is TGTGCCAGCAGTTTCCAGGGGGCGGCAGGGGCCAACGTCCTGACTTTC. Full variable domain (rest looked up from reference TRBV28 and TRBJ2-6): DVKVTQSSRYLVKRTGEKVFLECVQDMDHENMFWYRQDPGLGLRLIYFSYDVKMKEKGDIPEGYSVSREKKERFSLILESASTNQTSMYLCASSFQGAAGANVLTFGAGSRLTVL.

V is TRBV7-9 and J is TRBJ2-2, with 10 bases aligning to TRBD1. Germline CDR1 is SEHNR and CDR2 is FQNEAQ (reference sequence). The CDR3 is 16 amino acids. J was trimmed by 4 bases and V by 5 bases; bases with no gene match: 7. The CDR3 sequence: CASSPPGQGFTGELFF. The CDR3 coding sequence is TGTGCCAGCAGCCCACCGGGACAGGGGTTCACCGGGGAGCTGTTTTTT.

The chain is built from TRBV11-2 and TRBJ2-3, with 7 bases aligning to TRBD1. The length of the CDR3 is 12 residues. Germline V gene sequence: CDR1 SGHAT, CDR2 FQNNGV. V lost 3 bases and J lost 9; bases outside the gene matches: 3. The CDR3 DNA is TGTGCCAGCAGCTTCCAGGGGGTCACGCAGTATTTT. Encoded protein: CASSFQGVTQYF.

The chain has TRBV7-8 and TRBJ2-4, with TRBD2 as a possible D gene (6 bases). In germline, CDR1 is SGHVS, CDR2 FQNEAQ. The CDR3 has 13 residues. V shed 1 base and J shed 6 bases, with 7 bases lying between them. The CDR3 reads CASSLVGGNIQYF. CDR3 nucleotides: TGTGCCAGCAGCTTAGTCGGGGGAAACATTCAGTACTTC.

This chain links TRBV20-1 with TRBJ1-2; no clear D gene. With 1 base removed from V and 8 bases from J, the gap between germline ends came to 8 bases. This CDR3 comprises 11 residues. Germline loops: CDR1 DFQATT, CDR2 SNEGSKA (reference sequence). The CDR3: CSARGIGGYTF. The CDR3 DNA reads as TGCAGTGCTAGAGGTATTGGAGGCTACACCTTC.

This clone occurred once. The chain couples TRBV7-6 to TRBJ2-7; unclear D gene. V lost 5 bases and J lost 2, with 10 bases in between. CDR3 size: 13 residues. CDR1 is SGHVS, CDR2 FNYEAQ, per germline. CDR3 sequence (DNA): TGTGCCAGCAGCCTACAATTCGCCTACGAGCAGTACTTC. The encoded protein is CASSLQFAYEQYF.

The chain combines TRBV7-7 with TRBJ2-5, with 8 bases fitting TRBD2. The CDR3 has 15 amino acids. V shed 2 bases and J 7 bases; nucleotides not matched to a gene: 9. The germline V gene has CDR1 SSHAT and CDR2 FNYEAQ (reference sequence). The CDR3, as DNA: TGTGCCAGCAGCTTAAGACTAGCGAACGGAGGGACCCAGTACTTC. This sequence encodes CASSLRLANGGTQYF.

The genes are TRBV7-8 and TRBJ2-2; 8 bases line up with TRBD2. Germline V gene lookup returns CDR1 SGHVS and CDR2 FQNEAQ. The CDR3 runs 16 residues. With V trimmed by 1 base and J by 4 bases, 5 bases remained unmatched. The CDR3 DNA sequence: TGTGCCAGCAGCTTAGGTACGGGAGGGCCCACCGGGGAGCTGTTTTTT. This gives the protein CASSLGTGGPTGELFF.

The chain joins TRBV7-9 to TRBJ2-3, with 9 bases lining up with TRBD2. The V gene end was trimmed by 7 bases and the J gene end by 6 bases; junction bases not matched to a gene: 11. Germline lookup yields CDR1 SEHNR and CDR2 FQNEAQ (reference sequence). This CDR3 has 15 amino acids. The CDR3 reads CASMPRSGGWDTQYF. The DNA of the CDR3 is TGTGCCAGCATGCCGCGTAGCGGGGGTTGGGATACGCAGTATTTT.

This chain joins TRBV5-4 and TRBJ2-3; the match to TRBD1 covers 7 bases. V trimming: 2 bases; J trimming: 2 bases; junction bases outside the gene matches: 2. Germline-derived CDR1 and CDR2 are SGHNT and YYREEE (reference sequence). The CDR3 is made up of 14 amino acids. The CDR3 DNA follows: TGTGCCAGCAGCTTTACAGGGGTCACAGATACGCAGTATTTT. Its translation: CASSFTGVTDTQYF. The variable domain in full, completed from reference TRBV5-4 and TRBJ2-3, reads ETGVTQSPTHLIKTRGQQVTLRCSSQSGHNTVSWYQQALGQGPQFIFQYYREEENGRGNFPPRFSGLQFPNYSSELNVNALELDDSALYLCASSFTGVTDTQYFGPGTRLTVL.

CDR3: CASSYAGGVGQETQYF. In nucleotides, the CDR3 is TGTGCCAGCAGCTATGCGGGGGGGGTTGGCCAAGAGACCCAGTACTTC. This chain joins TRBV5-6 and TRBJ2-5; TRBD2 matches at 9 bases. Trimming cost V 3 bases and J 1 base; bases outside gene matches: 7. The CDR3 consists of 16 residues. The germline CDR1 and CDR2 sequences are SGHDT and YYEEEE.

The J gene is TRBJ2-7, the V gene TRBV4-3, with D possibly matching TRBD2 (5 bases). The CDR3 totals 14 residues. The germline V gene encodes CDR1 LGHNA and CDR2 YSLEER. Trimming removed 0 bases from V and 3 bases from J, with 9 bases in between. DNA of the CDR3: TGCGCCAGCAGCCAAGAGCGGGTACGCTACGAGCAGTACTTC. As protein: CASSQERVRYEQYF.

The gene calls are TRBV7-9 and TRBJ2-5; D call uncertain. Trimming removed 1 base at V and 2 bases at J, with 8 bases between. The CDR3 runs to 14 residues. Germline V lookup: CDR1 SEHNR, CDR2 FQNEAQ (reference sequence). CDR3 coding DNA: TGTGCCAGCAGCTTAGGGCTAGTTCAAGAGACCCAGTACTTC. Amino acid sequence: CASSLGLVQETQYF.

The chain combines TRBV28 with TRBJ2-7; 15 bases match TRBD2. V was clipped by 5 bases and J by 4 bases; unmatched bases: 6. Germline CDR1 MDHEN, CDR2 SYDVKM. There are 16 residues in the CDR3. The CDR3 here is CASSPAGTSGRYEQYF. The CDR3 coding sequence is TGTGCCAGCAGTCCCGCAGGGACTAGCGGGAGGTACGAGCAGTACTTC.

The V and J genes are TRBV28 and TRBJ1-2, with 7 bases fitting TRBD1. Germline CDR1 and CDR2: MDHEN and SYDVKM. The CDR3 length is 17 residues. The V gene end was trimmed by 3 bases and the J gene end by 4 bases; junction bases not matched to a gene: 14. The CDR3 here is CASSFSQKQGPSYGYTF. The CDR3 DNA follows: TGTGCCAGCAGTTTTTCCCAAAAACAGGGGCCAAGCTATGGCTACACCTTC.

This chain links TRBV5-1 with TRBJ2-1; 7 bases are a match to TRBD1. Germline V gives CDR1 SGHRS, CDR2 YFSETQ. CDR3 size: 13 residues. V gave up 4 bases and J gave up 4 bases; unmatched junction bases: 2. The CDR3 protein is CASSPTGYNEQFF. The CDR3 DNA reads TGCGCCAGCAGCCCGACAGGGTACAATGAGCAGTTCTTC. Drawing the rest from reference TRBV5-1 and TRBJ2-1, the complete variable domain is KAGVTQTPRYLIKTRGQQVTLSCSPISGHRSVSWYQQTPGQGLQFLFEYFSETQRNKGNFPGRFSGRQFSNSRSEMNVSTLELGDSALYLCASSPTGYNEQFFGPGTRLTVL.

V usage is TRBV7-9 and J usage is TRBJ2-3; TRBD2 might be the D (6 bases). Trimming removed 5 bases from V and 0 bases from J, with 12 bases in between. The CDR3 has 15 amino acids. CDR1 is SEHNR and CDR2 is FQNEAQ in the germline V gene (reference sequence). DNA for the CDR3: TGTGCCAGCAGCCTACGGCGGGGCAGCACAGATACGCAGTATTTT. Residues: CASSLRRGSTDTQYF.

The chain is built from TRBV18 and TRBJ2-7, with D perhaps matching TRBD2 (5 bases). Between the trimmed V and J ends, which lost 2 bases and 3 bases, there was a span of 8 bases. The germline gives CDR1 KGHSH, CDR2 LQKENI. This CDR3 has 13 residues. The CDR3 region is CASSPSGGYEQYF. CDR3 sequence (DNA): TGTGCCAGCTCACCAAGTGGAGGCTACGAGCAGTACTTC.

The CDR3 protein is CASSLFLLSYNEQFF. CDR3 DNA: TGTGCCAGCAGCTTGTTTTTACTTTCCTACAATGAGCAGTTCTTC. This chain joins TRBV5-6 and TRBJ2-1; no definite D call. The CDR3 has 15 amino acids. Germline CDR1 SGHDT, CDR2 YYEEEE. V was shortened by 1 base and J by 1 base, with 9 bases between the two germline ends.

This clone was seen a few times. The chain recombines TRBV5-6 with TRBJ1-2; possibly TRBD1 for D (6 bases). Germline-derived CDR1 and CDR2 are SGHDT and YYEEEE. The CDR3 runs 14 residues. Trimming removed 2 bases at V and 5 bases at J, with 13 bases between. This CDR3 is CASSFTYRAYGYTF. DNA of the CDR3: TGTGCCAGCAGCTTCACCTACAGGGCGTATGGCTACACCTTC.

The chain is built from TRBV5-1 and TRBJ2-5; perhaps TRBD1 as D (5 bases). This CDR3 contains 14 residues. V was clipped by 0 bases and J by 3 bases, with 9 bases between them. In germline, CDR1 is SGHRS, CDR2 YFSETQ. DNA for the CDR3: TGCGCCAGCAGCTTGGTGGCAGGGAAAGAGACCCAGTACTTC. It translates to CASSLVAGKETQYF.

The V gene is TRBV19, the J gene TRBJ2-7, with TRBD1 matching over 11 bases. V lost 5 bases, J lost 3 bases, and 6 bases stayed unmatched. Per germline, CDR1 LNHDA and CDR2 SQIVND (reference sequence). CDR3 length: 15 amino acids. For the CDR3, the DNA is TGTGCCAGTAGTCCCCCCGGGACAGGGGGCTACGAGCAGTACTTC. This encodes CASSPPGTGGYEQYF.

This chain links TRBV19 with TRBJ1-2, with 9 positions matching TRBD1. Germline lookup yields CDR1 LNHDA and CDR2 SQIVND (reference sequence). V was pared by 5 bases and J by 8 bases, with 12 bases of the junction left unmatched. There are 15 residues in the CDR3. CDR3 sequence: CASSGWDRVSRGYTF. In nucleotides, the CDR3 is TGTGCCAGTAGTGGCTGGGACAGGGTATCTAGAGGCTACACCTTC.

The rearrangement uses TRBV6-5 and TRBJ1-2, with 8 bases aligning to TRBD1. The CDR3 extends over 13 amino acids. From germline, CDR1 is MNHEY and CDR2 SVGAGI. Trimming cost V 5 bases and J 6 bases; bases outside gene matches: 5. CDR3 in DNA: TGTGCCAGCAGTAAGCAGGGGGCTAATGGCTACACCTTC. Translated: CASSKQGANGYTF.

The gene calls are TRBV5-5 and TRBJ1-1; no clear D. Trimming stripped 0 bases from V and 11 bases from J, with 14 bases between. This CDR3 region has 13 residues. The V gene's germline CDR1 is SGHKS and CDR2 YYEKEE (reference sequence). CDR3 residues: CASSLGLSPLAFF. For the CDR3, the DNA is TGTGCCAGCAGCTTGGGGCTGAGCCCCTTGGCTTTCTTT.

V is TRBV18 and J is TRBJ1-2, with D perhaps matching TRBD1 (6 bases). V lost 4 bases, J lost 8 bases, and 11 bases lay in between. The CDR3 has 12 amino acids. CDR1 is KGHSH, CDR2 LQKENI, per germline. CDR3 sequence (DNA): TGTGCCAGCTCACAAGGGGGACGGGGCTACACCTTC. This translates into CASSQGGRGYTF. Based on the CDR3 plus reference TRBV18 and TRBJ1-2, the full variable domain is NAGVMQNPRHLVRRRGQEARLRCSPMKGHSHVYWYRQLPEEGLKFMVYLQKENIIDESGMPKERFSAEFPKEGPSILRIQQVVRGDSAAYFCASSQGGRGYTFGSGTRLTVV.

This sequence joins TRBV9 and TRBJ2-3, with D perhaps TRBD2 (6 bases). Between the trimmed V and J ends, which lost 0 bases and 8 bases, there was a span of 10 bases. This CDR3 has 13 amino acids. Germline loops: CDR1 SGDLS, CDR2 YYNGEE. As DNA, the CDR3 is TGTGCCAGCAGCGTAGAAAGGGAGGCTACGCAGTATTTT. Its protein product is CASSVEREATQYF.

This clone was detected once. V gene TRBV28 combines with J gene TRBJ2-4; no firm D call. The CDR3 spans 14 residues. Trimming stripped 2 bases from V and 9 bases from J, with 14 bases between. Germline V gene lookup returns CDR1 MDHEN and CDR2 SYDVKM. CDR3 sequence: CASSLGRTKSIQYF. CDR3 coding DNA: TGTGCCAGCAGTTTAGGCAGGACCAAGAGCATTCAGTACTTC.

The rearrangement uses TRBV11-2 and TRBJ2-2, with D possibly TRBD2 on 6 matching bases. CDR3 length: 16 residues. V dropped 6 bases and J dropped 2 bases, with 16 bases sitting between them. The germline V gene has CDR1 SGHAT and CDR2 FQNNGV. The CDR3 coding sequence is TGTGCCAGCAGTCGTAATCTGGGGGGAAACACCGGGGAGCTGTTTTTT. Translation: CASSRNLGGNTGELFF.

The chain links TRBV30 to TRBJ2-5; D perhaps matches TRBD1 (6 bases). Trimming removed 2 bases from V and 3 bases from J, with 10 bases in between. Per germline, CDR1 GTSNPN and CDR2 SVGIG (reference sequence). The CDR3 is 13 residues long. This CDR3 is CAWSPDSEETQYF. CDR3 bases: TGTGCCTGGAGTCCGGACAGCGAAGAGACCCAGTACTTC.

This chain links TRBV28 with TRBJ1-2, with D tentatively TRBD1 (5 bases). Germline assignment: CDR1 MDHEN and CDR2 SYDVKM. The CDR3 totals 14 residues. Trimming pared 6 bases from V and 1 base from J, leaving 12 bases between. The CDR3 DNA reads TGTGCCAGCAGGGAGGGAGGGGTTAACTATGGCTACACCTTC. It encodes CASREGGVNYGYTF.

This CDR3 is CASSFPGQIDNEQFF. The CDR3 nucleotides read TGTGCCAGCAGCTTCCCGGGACAGATAGACAATGAGCAGTTCTTC. This chain connects TRBV7-9 to TRBJ2-1; 7 nucleotides line up with TRBD1. After removal of 3 bases from V and 5 bases from J, the junction contained 7 bases not matched to a gene. Germline values: CDR1 SEHNR, CDR2 FQNEAQ (reference sequence). The CDR3 runs to 15 residues.